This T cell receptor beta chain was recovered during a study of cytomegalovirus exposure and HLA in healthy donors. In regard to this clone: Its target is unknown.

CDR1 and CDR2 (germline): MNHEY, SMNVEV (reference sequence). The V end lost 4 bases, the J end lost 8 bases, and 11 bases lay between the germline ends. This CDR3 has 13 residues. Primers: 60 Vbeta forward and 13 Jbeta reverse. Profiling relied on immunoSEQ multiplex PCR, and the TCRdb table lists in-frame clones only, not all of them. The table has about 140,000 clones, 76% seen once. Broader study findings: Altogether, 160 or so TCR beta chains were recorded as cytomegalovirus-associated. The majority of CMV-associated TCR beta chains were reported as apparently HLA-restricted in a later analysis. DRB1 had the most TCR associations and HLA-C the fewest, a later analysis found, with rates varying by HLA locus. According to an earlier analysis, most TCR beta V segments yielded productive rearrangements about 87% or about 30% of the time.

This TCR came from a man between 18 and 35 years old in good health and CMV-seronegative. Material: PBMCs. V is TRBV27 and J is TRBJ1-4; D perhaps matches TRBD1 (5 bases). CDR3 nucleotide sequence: TGTGCCAGCAGTTGGGGGGTTCGGGAAAAACTGTTTTTT. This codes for CASSWGVREKLFF.